This T cell receptor beta chain was captured in a study of T-cell memory formation after mild COVID-19. Study-level findings and limits: Mainly in CM and EM were contracting CD4+ clones; CD8+ were in EMRA.

Comment on this clonotype: Its specificity is unknown.

Germline CDR1 DFQATT, CDR2 SNEGSKA (reference sequence). V lost 3 bases, J lost 2 bases, and 14 bases lay in between. This CDR3 spans 14 amino acids. MiXCR was run by TCRdb on the 5' RACE reads, yielding one entry per CDR3 protein. This sample has approximately 250,000 distinct CDR3 sequences, with around 15% found just once. What was sequenced was PBMCs or a T cell subset sorted from them (not recorded which). This TCR came from a man aged 18 to 35 who had mild COVID-19 (a few samples of this study predate the infection). Cell type and time point are not known. This chain connects TRBV20-1 to TRBJ2-7, with no clear D. The DNA of the CDR3 is TGCAGTGCTAGGGCGTGGGTCGGCACCTACGAGCAGTACTTC. Protein sequence: CSARAWVGTYEQYF.